The T cell receptor (beta chain) under discussion was sequenced for a study of blood T cell repertoires in COVID-19. As for the study in general: The analysed material was cDNA or gDNA that came from T cells, B-cell-depleted T cells, or PBMCs.

The protocol was immunoSEQ multiplex PCR, while the TCRdb copy is restricted to in-frame clones and leaves out a portion. Of approximately 330,000 clones detected, 87% appear once; the ten largest clones hold approximately 10%. This clone has a single count. The CDR3 runs 15 residues. Germline values: CDR1 SEHNR, CDR2 FQNEAQ (reference sequence). With 5 bases clipped from V and 4 bases from J, the junction kept 8 bases outside the gene matches. Material: peripheral blood. The clonotype comes from a man aged 30-40 years with COVID-19, enrolled during active disease. This chain uses TRBV7-9 with TRBJ1-3; 7 bases match TRBD1. The CDR3 sequence: CASSLSTGVGNTIYF. CDR3 sequence (DNA): TGTGCCAGCAGCCTATCCACAGGGGTAGGAAACACCATATATTTT.